What follows are 9 T cell receptor beta chains derived from one specimen sequenced in a study of cytomegalovirus exposure and HLA in healthy donors. In the PCR, 60 Vbeta and 13 Jbeta primers were used. Clones were sequenced by immunoSEQ multiplex PCR, and TCRdb holds only the in-frame ones, with some missing. The table lists 70,000 to 95,000 clones, roughly 80% of them singletons. Sequencing used PBMCs. All receptors derive from a human donor in good health.

This chain links TRBV29-1 with TRBJ1-2; D is ambiguous. CDR1 is SQVTM and CDR2 is ANQGSEA in the germline V gene. There are 15 residues in the CDR3. V lost 4 bases to trimming and J lost 6 bases, with 21 bases between them. The CDR3 DNA is TGCAGCGTTGCCCAGCAGTGGAGGGAAGAAAATGGCTACACCTTC. It translates to CSVAQQWREENGYTF.

V gene TRBV30 combines with J gene TRBJ2-1, with D maybe TRBD2 (6 bases). Per germline, CDR1 GTSNPN and CDR2 SVGIG (reference sequence). Trimming shortened V by 0 bases and J by 9 bases, and 15 bases separated the two germline ends. This CDR3 contains 14 residues. The CDR3 protein is CAWSVPAGIPEQFF. The DNA for the CDR3 is TGTGCCTGGAGTGTACCCGCGGGGATTCCTGAGCAGTTCTTC.

V gene TRBV10-2 combines with J gene TRBJ1-4; no clear D. V was trimmed by 6 bases and J by 1 base, leaving 9 bases between them. Germline V CDR1 and CDR2: WSHSY, SAAADI. The CDR3 covers 14 residues. DNA of the CDR3: TGCGCCAGCAGGGCGGGGTTAACTAATGAAAAACTGTTTTTT. This sequence encodes CASRAGLTNEKLFF.

The chain couples TRBV15 to TRBJ1-2; no reliable D call. Germline values: CDR1 LNHNV, CDR2 YYDKDF (reference sequence). V was trimmed by 4 bases and J by 4 bases, leaving 10 bases between them. The CDR3 covers 13 residues. The CDR3 spells CATSKDGLYGYTF. The DNA for the CDR3 is TGTGCCACCAGCAAGGACGGACTCTATGGCTACACCTTC.

The rearrangement uses TRBV7-9 and TRBJ2-5; D is uncertain. The V end lost 8 bases, the J end lost 2 bases, and 9 bases lay between the germline ends. CDR3 length equals 12 residues. Germline V gives CDR1 SEHNR, CDR2 FQNEAQ (reference sequence). In DNA, the CDR3 is TGTGCCAGCGGCCGTCCTCAAGAGACCCAGTACTTC. This sequence encodes CASGRPQETQYF.

There are a few counts of this clone. The CDR3 region has the DNA TGTGCCACCGCCGTACACTGGGACAGGGAAAATGAGCAGTTCTTC. Protein product: CATAVHWDRENEQFF. The genes are TRBV2 and TRBJ2-1; 9 bases map to TRBD1. The CDR3 has 15 amino acids. V was clipped by 10 bases and J by 7 bases; unmatched bases: 14. The V gene's germline CDR1 is SNHLY and CDR2 FYNNEI. Together with reference TRBV2 and TRBJ2-1, the CDR3 gives the full variable domain: EPEVTQTPSHQVTQMGQEVILRCVPISNHLYFYWYRQILGQKVEFLVSFYNNEISEKSEIFDDQFSVERPDGSNFTLKIRSTKLEDSAMYFCATAVHWDRENEQFFGPGTRLTVL.

The chain has TRBV30 and TRBJ2-2; tentative D call: TRBD1 (5 bases). Germline assignment: CDR1 GTSNPN and CDR2 SVGIG (reference sequence). Between the trimmed V and J ends, which lost 3 bases and 1 base, there was a span of 9 bases. The CDR3 sequence is 14 residues long. The CDR3 loop is CAWRGRRNTGELFF. CDR3 in DNA: TGTGCCTGGAGGGGGCGTCGGAACACCGGGGAGCTGTTTTTT.

This chain joins TRBV5-1 and TRBJ2-7; D remains ambiguous. The CDR3 has 14 residues. Between the trimmed V and J ends, which lost 4 bases and 2 bases, there was a span of 13 bases. The germline V gene encodes CDR1 SGHRS and CDR2 YFSETQ. The CDR3 region is CASSLQASTYEQYF. The CDR3, as DNA: TGCGCCAGCAGCCTCCAGGCGTCGACCTACGAGCAGTACTTC.

This clone was detected once. The chain joins TRBV4-2 to TRBJ2-1, with a weak D call TRBD1 (5 bases). Per the germline V gene, CDR1 is LGHNA and CDR2 is YNFKEQ. Trimming shortened V by 0 bases and J by 0 bases, and 9 bases separated the two germline ends. CDR3 size: 16 residues. CDR3 sequence: CASSQDGQGSYNEQFF. CDR3 DNA: TGTGCCAGCAGCCAAGATGGGCAGGGCTCCTACAATGAGCAGTTCTTC.